A single sample gave rise to the 4 T cell receptor beta chains below, sequenced in a study of vaccination and CD4 T cells after COVID-19. The Oncomine TCR Beta short-read assay sequenced DNA from cultured CD4+ T cells. MiXCR, run by TCRdb on the PCR reads, gives a single entry per CDR3 protein. The profile covers roughly 15,000 distinct CDR3 sequences, with approximately 50% appearing a single time and around 26% taken by the ten largest. Treatment specified: approximately nine-day PBMC culture with coronavirus spike peptide pools or control peptides (ViraFEST assay). Antigens of these TCRs are unknown. The sequencing here drew on cultured CD4+ T cells from blood, taken after SARS-CoV-2 vaccination. All receptors derive from a human donor with COVID-19.

This sequence joins TRBV6-5 and TRBJ2-7; 7 positions agree with TRBD1. CDR1 and CDR2 from the germline V gene are MNHEY and SVGAGI. Trimming took 2 bases from V and 0 from J; bases not matched to a gene: 1. This CDR3 has 14 amino acids. The DNA for the CDR3 is TGTGCCAGCAGTTACCGGGACAGCTCCTACGAGCAGTACTTC. It is translated as CASSYRDSSYEQYF.

The chain is built from TRBV7-9 and TRBJ1-5; D possibly corresponds to TRBD1 (5 bases). The germline V gene encodes CDR1 SEHNR and CDR2 FQNEAQ (reference sequence). V shed 1 base and J shed 7 bases, with 11 bases lying between them. The CDR3 is made up of 14 amino acids. DNA for the CDR3: TGTGCCAGCAGCTTAGGGGTTGGGGACCAGCCCCAGCATTTT. As protein: CASSLGVGDQPQHF.

The chain joins TRBV5-4 to TRBJ1-2, with a tentative D call TRBD1 (5 bases). Germline CDR1 SGHNT, CDR2 YYREEE (reference sequence). The V and J ends lost 0 bases and 6 bases respectively, with 15 bases between them. This CDR3 region has 15 residues. CDR3 in DNA: TGTGCCAGCAGCTTGGATCTGGGGCCATCAGATGGCTACACCTTC. Translation: CASSLDLGPSDGYTF.

This sequence joins TRBV19 and TRBJ2-3; D unresolved. The CDR3 spans 15 residues. The V and J ends lost 6 bases and 6 bases respectively, with 19 bases between them. CDR1 and CDR2 (germline): LNHDA, SQIVND (reference sequence). CDR3 sequence (DNA): TGTGCCAGTAGAAAGGTTGGGCTGTTTTTGGATACGCAGTATTTT. It codes for CASRKVGLFLDTQYF.